Below, 23 T cell receptor beta chains from the same sample are listed, as sequenced in a study of PD-1 blockade in classical Hodgkin lymphoma. Measured with immunoSEQ multiplex PCR; TCRdb has only the in-frame clones, and not every one. The table records some 27,000 clones, approximately 90% of them present only once. As for time point: newly diagnosed, previously untreated cHL patient sample. Sequencing used peripheral blood mononuclear cells (PBMCs). Every receptor here comes from a human donor with classical Hodgkin lymphoma.

The V call is TRBV28, the J call TRBJ2-7; D may correspond to TRBD1 or TRBD2 (5 bases each). V was trimmed by 8 bases and J by 2 bases, leaving 16 bases between them. This CDR3 contains 14 residues. Per the germline V gene, CDR1 is MDHEN and CDR2 is SYDVKM. CDR3 in amino acids: CASRGGRGAYEQYF. CDR3 DNA: TGTGCCAGCCGCGGAGGTAGGGGTGCCTACGAGCAGTACTTC.

This rearrangement joins TRBV6-4 to TRBJ2-5; TRBD1 matches 9 bases. There are 15 residues in the CDR3. V shed 6 bases and J 1 base; nucleotides not matched to a gene: 6. Germline V gives CDR1 MRHNA, CDR2 SNTAGT. CDR3 amino acids: CASSPGQGLQETQYF. The CDR3, as DNA: TGTGCCAGCAGCCCGGGACAGGGCCTCCAAGAGACCCAGTACTTC.

The CDR3 nucleotides are TGTGCCAGCAGTTTAATTCCAACGAACACCGGGGAGCTGTTTTTT. Translation gives CASSLIPTNTGELFF. The V and J genes are TRBV28 and TRBJ2-2; unclear D gene. Germline V gives CDR1 MDHEN, CDR2 SYDVKM. With 2 bases removed from V and 0 bases from J, the gap between germline ends came to 7 bases. The CDR3 totals 15 residues.

The chain links TRBV15 to TRBJ2-1; D is perhaps TRBD2 (5 bases). Trimming removed 1 base from V and 3 bases from J, with 13 bases in between. This CDR3 region has 16 residues. Germline-derived CDR1 and CDR2 are LNHNV and YYDKDF (reference sequence). CDR3 nucleotides: TGTGCCACCAGCAGAGGGAAGGGAGCCGGCTACAATGAGCAGTTCTTC. It encodes CATSRGKGAGYNEQFF.

The chain combines TRBV9 with TRBJ2-5; 7 nucleotides agree with TRBD2. This CDR3 is 14 amino acids long. The V gene's germline CDR1 is SGDLS and CDR2 YYNGEE. V lost 4 bases, J lost 2 bases, and 5 bases stayed unmatched. CDR3 protein: CASSSPSGQETQYF. The DNA for the CDR3 is TGTGCCAGCAGCTCCCCTAGCGGTCAAGAGACCCAGTACTTC. The full variable domain, completed using reference TRBV9 and TRBJ2-5, is DSGVTQTPKHLITATGQRVTLRCSPRSGDLSVYWYQQSLDQGLQFLIQYYNGEERAKGNILERFSAQQFPDLHSELNLSSLELGDSALYFCASSSPSGQETQYFGPGTRLLVL.

V usage is TRBV10-3 and J usage is TRBJ2-1; possibly TRBD1 for D (5 bases). This CDR3 has 15 amino acids. Germline V CDR1 and CDR2: ENHRY, SYGVKD. V was cut by 4 bases and J by 5 bases, with 15 bases left in between. This CDR3 reads CAISGSLGRDNEQFF. The DNA of the CDR3 is TGTGCCATCAGTGGTTCCCTCGGCAGGGACAATGAGCAGTTCTTC.

CDR3 nucleotide sequence: TGTGCTACGGCCCCTAGCACAGATACGCAGTATTTT. The encoded protein is CATAPSTDTQYF. This chain uses TRBV28 with TRBJ2-3; no reliable D call. This CDR3 region has 12 residues. Germline V gene lookup returns CDR1 MDHEN and CDR2 SYDVKM.

The chain links TRBV2 to TRBJ2-3, with a weak D call TRBD2 (5 bases). This CDR3 region has 12 residues. Trimming removed 6 bases from V and 4 bases from J, with 8 bases in between. Germline V CDR1 and CDR2: SNHLY, FYNNEI. The CDR3 loop reads CASREDADTQYF. CDR3 nucleotide sequence: TGTGCCAGCAGGGAGGATGCAGATACGCAGTATTTT.

This chain links TRBV7-2 with TRBJ1-4; 7 nucleotides align to TRBD1. The CDR3 runs 15 residues. The germline V gene encodes CDR1 SGHTA and CDR2 FQGNSA. V gave up 5 bases and J gave up 8 bases; unmatched junction bases: 11. CDR3 amino acids: CASSVDRVVREKLFF. The DNA for the CDR3 is TGTGCCAGCAGCGTCGACAGGGTTGTAAGGGAAAAACTGTTTTTT.

The CDR3 bases are TGTGCCAGTCAGACTAGCGGGAGCTCCTACAATGAGCAGTTCTTC. Translation: CASQTSGSSYNEQFF. The genes are TRBV27 and TRBJ2-1, with 12 bases aligning to TRBD2. CDR3 length: 15 amino acids. Germline V CDR1 and CDR2: MNHEY, SMNVEV (reference sequence). The J segment lost 0 bases and the V segment lost 9 bases, leaving 3 bases of the junction unmatched.

The rearrangement links TRBV5-1 to TRBJ2-3; 8 positions match TRBD1. Per the germline V gene, CDR1 is SGHRS and CDR2 is YFSETQ. V was clipped by 0 bases and J by 1 base; unmatched bases: 4. The CDR3 is 16 amino acids. The CDR3 sequence is CASSLDRGFGTDTQYF. In nucleotides, the CDR3 is TGCGCCAGCAGCTTGGACAGGGGGTTTGGCACAGATACGCAGTATTTT.

The CDR3 DNA sequence: TGCAGCGTTGTAGGGACATCAGCCGAGACCCAGTACTTC. Its protein product is CSVVGTSAETQYF. This chain links TRBV29-1 with TRBJ2-5, with TRBD1 as a possible D gene (6 bases). V was clipped by 4 bases and J by 5 bases, with 14 bases between them. The CDR3 is made up of 13 amino acids. In germline, CDR1 is SQVTM, CDR2 ANQGSEA.

The chain has TRBV7-3 and TRBJ2-7; a weak D match, TRBD1 (5 bases). Trimming took 1 base from V and 3 from J, leaving 7 bases between them. This CDR3 has 13 amino acids. CDR1 and CDR2 (germline): SGHTA, FQGTGA. The CDR3 DNA follows: TGTGCCAGCAGCTTAAAGACAGACTACGAGCAGTACTTC. Encoded protein: CASSLKTDYEQYF.

This clone has only a few counts. This chain links TRBV5-8 with TRBJ1-1, with 8 bases aligning to TRBD1. The CDR3 covers 15 residues. Per the germline V gene, CDR1 is SGHTS and CDR2 is YDEGEE. V dropped 0 bases and J dropped 3; count of bases not matched to a gene: 4. This CDR3 is CASSLGQGADTEAFF. The DNA for the CDR3 is TGTGCCAGCAGCTTGGGGCAGGGGGCAGACACTGAAGCTTTCTTT. Full variable domain (remainder filled in from reference TRBV5-8 and TRBJ1-1): EAGVTQSPTHLIKTRGQQATLRCSPISGHTSVYWYQQALGLGLQFLLWYDEGEERNRGNFPPRFSGRQFPNYSSELNVNALELEDSALYLCASSLGQGADTEAFFGQGTRLTVV.

The chain recombines TRBV7-3 with TRBJ2-5, with TRBD2 matching over 9 bases. V shed 8 bases, J shed 2 bases, and the junction held 9 bases outside the gene matches. Per the germline V gene, CDR1 is SGHTA and CDR2 is FQGTGA. This CDR3 is built from 15 residues. The CDR3 sequence is CASSLLAGLQETQYF. Here the CDR3 DNA reads TGTGCCAGCTCTCTCCTAGCGGGGCTGCAAGAGACCCAGTACTTC. Variable domain in full (rest from reference TRBV7-3 and TRBJ2-5): GAGVSQTPSNKVTEKGKYVELRCDPISGHTALYWYRQSLGQGPEFLIYFQGTGAADDSGLPNDRFFAVRPEGSVSTLKIQRTERGDSAVYLCASSLLAGLQETQYFGPGTRLLVL.

The rearrangement uses TRBV7-8 and TRBJ2-7; the match to TRBD2 covers 12 bases. CDR1 is SGHVS and CDR2 is FQNEAQ in the germline V gene. The CDR3 sequence is 16 residues long. V was clipped by 5 bases and J by 0 bases; unmatched bases: 5. CDR3 loop: CASSPGLAGSSYEQYF. The DNA for the CDR3 is TGTGCCAGCAGCCCCGGACTAGCGGGGAGCTCCTACGAGCAGTACTTC.

In this sample, this clone turned up once. V is TRBV4-1 and J is TRBJ2-3, with D perhaps matching TRBD1 or TRBD2 (5 bases each). Germline V gene lookup returns CDR1 MGHRA and CDR2 YSYEKL. The CDR3 is made up of 14 amino acids. The V end lost 2 bases, the J end lost 2 bases, and 8 bases lay between the germline ends. CDR3 loop: CASSQTGTTDTQYF. CDR3 DNA: TGCGCCAGCAGCCAAACGGGGACCACAGATACGCAGTATTTT.

The chain links TRBV5-5 to TRBJ1-2, with TRBD1 identical over 7 bases. The CDR3 consists of 13 residues. V gave up 1 base and J gave up 7 bases; unmatched junction bases: 4. Germline CDR1 SGHKS, CDR2 YYEKEE (reference sequence). The chain's CDR3 is CASSLRQGSGYTF. Written as DNA, the CDR3 is TGTGCCAGCAGCTTGCGACAGGGTAGTGGCTACACCTTC. Complete variable domain (other parts from reference TRBV5-5 and TRBJ1-2): DAGVTQSPTHLIKTRGQQVTLRCSPISGHKSVSWYQQVLGQGPQFIFQYYEKEERGRGNFPDRFSARQFPNYSSELNVNALLLGDSALYLCASSLRQGSGYTFGSGTRLTVV.

This chain connects TRBV20-1 to TRBJ2-1; a weak D match, TRBD2 (5 bases). The CDR3 runs 11 residues. Between the trimmed V and J ends, which lost 8 bases and 9 bases, there was a span of 14 bases. Germline V gene lookup returns CDR1 DFQATT and CDR2 SNEGSKA (reference sequence). The CDR3 bases are TGCAGTTCGGGGAGTTCTACTGAGCAGTTCTTC. Amino acid sequence: CSSGSSTEQFF.

This clone has a single count. V gene TRBV15 combines with J gene TRBJ1-1; D may be TRBD1 (5 bases). The V and J ends lost 3 bases and 1 base respectively, with 9 bases between them. There are 14 residues in the CDR3. From germline, CDR1 is LNHNV and CDR2 YYDKDF (reference sequence). This chain's CDR3 is CATSRGVSNTEAFF. DNA for the CDR3: TGTGCCACCAGCAGGGGGGTTTCGAACACTGAAGCTTTCTTT.

The chain joins TRBV5-1 to TRBJ2-5; 9 bases fit TRBD2. This CDR3 contains 17 residues. V shed 0 bases, J shed 3 bases, and the junction held 9 bases outside the gene matches. Germline CDR1 SGHRS, CDR2 YFSETQ. CDR3 sequence reads: CASSLASTSGYKETQYF. In DNA, the CDR3 is TGCGCCAGCAGCTTGGCCTCGACTAGCGGCTACAAAGAGACCCAGTACTTC.

This chain joins TRBV19 and TRBJ1-3; D gene uncertain. The V end lost 7 bases, the J end lost 2 bases, and 12 bases lay between the germline ends. Germline lookup yields CDR1 LNHDA and CDR2 SQIVND (reference sequence). The CDR3 is 14 residues long. The CDR3 loop reads CASTSQATGNTIYF. The CDR3 DNA is TGTGCCAGTACGTCCCAAGCGACTGGAAACACCATATATTTT.

This chain connects TRBV5-5 to TRBJ2-1; 7 nucleotides line up with TRBD2. CDR3 length equals 14 residues. Unmatched junction bases numbered 4, after V lost 4 bases and J lost 3 bases. Germline V gene sequence: CDR1 SGHKS, CDR2 YYEKEE (reference sequence). The CDR3 region is CASSGGSFYNEQFF. The CDR3 DNA sequence: TGTGCCAGCAGCGGCGGGAGTTTCTACAATGAGCAGTTCTTC.